This T cell receptor beta chain was sequenced in a study of T cell repertoires in ileal Crohn's disease. Germline assignment: CDR1 SQVTM and CDR2 ANQGSEA. Trimming shortened V by 4 bases and J by 4 bases, and 17 bases separated the two germline ends. This CDR3 comprises 15 residues. In the case of this clone: The antigen remains undetermined.

Study-level results: Every patient over 26.8% clonality showed endoscopic recurrence.

Sequenced by immunoSEQ multiplex PCR; TCRdb stores in-frame clones only, minus some. The data contain 15,000 to 20,000 clones, around nine tenths of them singletons. Sequencing was carried out using ileal tissue. The clonotype originates from an adult with Crohn's disease. The V gene is TRBV29-1, the J gene TRBJ2-1; possibly TRBD2 for D (6 bases). CDR3 nucleotide sequence: TGCAGCGTTGGGGGCGGGGTTGGGATTTACAATGAGCAGTTCTTC. Encoded protein: CSVGGGVGIYNEQFF.